The 6 T cell receptor beta chains below all came from one sample that was sequenced in a study of blood T cell repertoires in COVID-19. Assay used: immunoSEQ multiplex PCR; TCRdb lists only in-frame clones, some missing. The sample records 200,000 to 300,000 clones, approximately 87% being singletons. The sample consisted of peripheral blood. The receptor set was obtained from a woman in her forties or fifties with acute or convalescent COVID-19.

V gene TRBV27 combines with J gene TRBJ1-2; 7 nucleotides align to TRBD1. Trimming removed 4 bases from V and 8 bases from J; junction bases left unmatched: 10. CDR1 is MNHEY, CDR2 SMNVEV, per germline (reference sequence). The CDR3 runs 14 residues. CDR3 in DNA: TGTGCCAGCAGTTCCCTCACCTCGACAGGGGGCTACACCTTC. Protein product: CASSSLTSTGGYTF.

The chain carries TRBV19 and TRBJ2-5, with 7 bases that match TRBD2. This CDR3 has 14 amino acids. V shed 8 bases and J 6 bases; nucleotides not matched to a gene: 12. Per germline, CDR1 LNHDA and CDR2 SQIVND (reference sequence). The CDR3 is CASSIRDYGQTQYF. The CDR3 DNA is TGTGCCAGTTCTATCCGGGACTACGGACAGACCCAGTACTTC.

This clone has just a few counts. This rearrangement joins TRBV3-1 (or the pseudogene TRBV3-2) to TRBJ2-7; 9 bases match TRBD2. The CDR3 totals 13 residues. The V segment lost 7 bases and the J segment 4 bases; nucleotides outside the gene matches: 5. Germline lookup yields CDR1 LGHDT and CDR2 YNNKEL (reference sequence). In DNA, the CDR3 is TGTGCCAGCACCCTAGCGGGATCGTACGAGCAGTACTTC. It yields the protein CASTLAGSYEQYF.

The table lists this clone with a few counts. The chain uses TRBV10-1 and TRBJ2-7; 10 bases are a match to TRBD2. Germline V gene data show CDR1 as WNHNN and CDR2 as SYGVQD (reference sequence). Germline trimming cut 2 bases from V and 6 bases from J; bases unmatched to any gene: 13. The length of the CDR3 is 17 residues. CDR3 region: CASSEPRLLAGHLEQYF. The CDR3 DNA reads TGCGCCAGCAGTGAGCCACGATTACTAGCGGGGCATCTCGAGCAGTACTTC.

This clone was seen a few times. The V and J genes are TRBV28 and TRBJ1-4; TRBD1 agrees at 8 bases. The CDR3 length is 17 residues. From germline, CDR1 is MDHEN and CDR2 SYDVKM. V lost 3 bases and J lost 8; bases outside the gene matches: 14. The CDR3 sequence: CASSFWSTGAGSEKLFF. Written as DNA, the CDR3 is TGTGCCAGCAGTTTTTGGTCGACAGGGGCGGGAAGCGAAAAACTGTTTTTT. Combining the CDR3 with reference TRBV28 and TRBJ1-4 gives the whole variable domain DVKVTQSSRYLVKRTGEKVFLECVQDMDHENMFWYRQDPGLGLRLIYFSYDVKMKEKGDIPEGYSVSREKKERFSLILESASTNQTSMYLCASSFWSTGAGSEKLFFGSGTQLSVL.

This clone appeared a single time. V gene TRBV5-4 combines with J gene TRBJ1-6; the match to TRBD1 covers 9 bases. Germline CDR1 and CDR2: SGHNT and YYREEE (reference sequence). CDR3 length equals 16 residues. Germline trimming cut 2 bases from V and 4 bases from J; bases unmatched to any gene: 4. The CDR3 nucleotides are TGTGCCAGCAGCTTAGAACAGGGGGCTTATAATTCACCCCTCCACTTT. It yields the protein CASSLEQGAYNSPLHF.